One and the same sample provided the 30 T cell receptor beta chains below, sequenced in a study of blood T cells in healthy people across ages. A second about 7 to 11 cycle PCR used barcoded and J-beta primers. TCRdb used MiXCR to reprocess the 5' RACE reads, holding one entry per CDR3 protein. Here the sample spans around 700,000 distinct CDR3 sequences, around a quarter being singletons. These data also formed part of another study, on T cells of mothers and their children.

The sample was blood. These receptors all stem from a boy younger than 18 in good health.

This clonotype was counted a few times. The chain joins TRBV9 to TRBJ2-2; no reliable D call. Germline CDR1 reads SGDLS; CDR2 reads YYNGEE. The CDR3 has 13 residues. The germline V and J ends were trimmed by 4 bases and 2 bases, with 6 bases remaining between them. DNA of the CDR3: TGTGCCAGCAGCCCTTACAACACCGGGGAGCTGTTTTTT. Residues: CASSPYNTGELFF.

In this sample, this clonotype turned up a few times. This rearrangement joins TRBV5-1 to TRBJ2-5; D not resolved. The CDR3 extends over 15 amino acids. Trimming shortened V by 2 bases and J by 5 bases, and 16 bases separated the two germline ends. Germline CDR1 and CDR2: SGHRS and YFSETQ. CDR3 coding DNA: TGCGCCAGCAGCTTAGGTCTTCCTTTCGGGGAGACCCAGTACTTC. Encoded protein: CASSLGLPFGETQYF.

The chain employs TRBV5-1 and TRBJ1-2; 9 bases fit TRBD1. CDR3 size: 15 residues. Germline CDR1 SGHRS, CDR2 YFSETQ. V was pared by 6 bases and J by 7 bases, with 13 bases of the junction left unmatched. The CDR3 is CASTLPGQGSGGYTF. CDR3 in DNA: TGCGCCAGCACCCTACCGGGACAGGGATCAGGTGGCTACACCTTC.

The chain couples TRBV7-3 to TRBJ2-1; TRBD1 might be the D (5 bases). V gave up 5 bases and J gave up 5 bases, with 10 bases separating them. This CDR3 spans 13 amino acids. CDR1 SGHTA and CDR2 FQGTGA come from the germline V gene. The CDR3 bases are TGTGCCAGCAGCCGGACCAGGGACAATGAGCAGTTCTTC. Translated: CASSRTRDNEQFF.

The chain couples TRBV15 to TRBJ2-3; 9 bases map to TRBD2. The CDR3 length is 14 residues. The V gene end was trimmed by 9 bases and the J gene end by 5 bases; junction bases not matched to a gene: 9. Germline CDR1 and CDR2: LNHNV and YYDKDF (reference sequence). The CDR3 sequence is CATREGGPGDTQYF. DNA for the CDR3: TGTGCCACGCGGGAGGGAGGGCCGGGAGATACGCAGTATTTT.

The CDR3 sequence: CASSLFSPTYEQYF. The CDR3 nucleotides are TGTGCCAGCAGTTTGTTTAGCCCCACCTACGAGCAGTACTTC. The chain links TRBV27 to TRBJ2-5; D gene uncertain. Gene TRBJ2-7 matches the end of the DNA better, so the J call may be wrong. This CDR3 region has 14 residues. Germline V gives CDR1 MNHEY, CDR2 SMNVEV (reference sequence).

The chain couples TRBV7-9 to TRBJ2-3; TRBD2 is a possible D gene (5 bases). Germline values: CDR1 SEHNR, CDR2 FQNEAQ (reference sequence). This CDR3 comprises 15 residues. The V gene lost 7 bases and the J gene lost 2 bases, with 16 bases spanning the gap. The CDR3 nucleotides are TGTGCCAGCACCACGGGCGAGCGGTACACAGATACGCAGTATTTT. Its translation is CASTTGERYTDTQYF.

This clonotype was observed a handful of times. V usage is TRBV7-9 and J usage is TRBJ1-4; D might be TRBD1 (6 bases). The CDR3 is made up of 14 amino acids. Germline V gene lookup returns CDR1 SEHNR and CDR2 FQNEAQ (reference sequence). Trimming stripped 9 bases from V and 3 bases from J, with 14 bases between. CDR3 sequence: CARCGHRANEKLFF. As DNA, the CDR3 is TGTGCCAGATGTGGTCACAGGGCTAATGAAAAACTGTTTTTT. Complete variable domain (other parts from reference TRBV7-9 and TRBJ1-4): DTGVSQNPRHKITKRGQNVTFRCDPISEHNRLYWYRQTLGQGPEFLTYFQNEAQLEKSRLLSDRFSAERPKGSFSTLEIQRTEQGDSAMYLCARCGHRANEKLFFGSGTQLSVL.

In this sample, this clonotype turned up a few times. The V and J genes are TRBV2 and TRBJ2-3, with TRBD1 matching 7 bases. Germline values: CDR1 SNHLY, CDR2 FYNNEI. J was trimmed by 0 bases and V by 6 bases; bases with no gene match: 6. This CDR3 is 15 amino acids long. CDR3 region: CASSHRGDSTDTQYF. CDR3 sequence (DNA): TGTGCCAGCAGCCACAGGGGCGATAGCACAGATACGCAGTATTTT. Using reference TRBV2 and TRBJ2-3 for the parts outside the CDR3, the full variable domain is EPEVTQTPSHQVTQMGQEVILRCVPISNHLYFYWYRQILGQKVEFLVSFYNNEISEKSEIFDDQFSVERPDGSNFTLKIRSTKLEDSAMYFCASSHRGDSTDTQYFGPGTRLTVL.

The V call is TRBV20-1, the J call TRBJ2-3; TRBD2 is a possible D gene (5 bases). The CDR3 has 15 amino acids. Deletions cut 2 bases from V and 0 bases from J, with 12 bases between. Germline CDR1 and CDR2: DFQATT and SNEGSKA (reference sequence). CDR3 in amino acids: CSARSGPRSTDTQYF. The CDR3 nucleotides are TGCAGTGCTAGAAGCGGACCGCGAAGCACAGATACGCAGTATTTT.

This clonotype was counted a few times. This chain uses TRBV29-1 with TRBJ1-2; D might be TRBD1 (5 bases). Looked up from germline, CDR1 is SQVTM and CDR2 is ANQGSEA. The length of the CDR3 is 12 residues. Trimming pared 3 bases from V and 6 bases from J, leaving 11 bases between. CDR3 amino acids: CSVDNGAHGYTF. The CDR3 bases are TGCAGCGTTGATAACGGGGCACATGGCTACACCTTC.

This clonotype was counted between two and nine times. J is TRBJ1-4 and V is TRBV6-1; D uncertain. The CDR3 extends over 14 amino acids. V lost 6 bases to trimming and J lost 6 bases, with 14 bases between them. Per germline, CDR1 MNHNS and CDR2 SASEGT. The CDR3 sequence: CASRAQTRDEKLFF. CDR3 nucleotides: TGTGCCAGCAGGGCGCAGACAAGAGATGAAAAACTGTTTTTT.

The chain employs TRBV6-2 or TRBV6-3 and TRBJ2-7; TRBD2 might be the D (7 bases). Germline CDR1 MNHEY, CDR2 SVGEGT. This CDR3 has 14 residues. Trimming took off 2 bases at V and 2 bases at J, with 10 bases between the two ends. The CDR3 coding sequence is TGTGCCAGCAGTTACCGGGGGGCTACCTACGAGCAGTACTTC. Residues: CASSYRGATYEQYF.

The V gene is TRBV18, the J gene TRBJ1-6; possible D gene TRBD1, 6 bases. The CDR3 covers 15 residues. CDR1 KGHSH and CDR2 LQKENI come from the germline V gene. V dropped 8 bases and J dropped 0 bases, with 11 bases sitting between them. The CDR3 nucleotides read TGTGCCAGCGGACAGTTAAGCTCCTATAATTCACCCCTCCACTTT. Its protein is CASGQLSSYNSPLHF.

Only a few counts were recorded for this clonotype. V is TRBV20-1 and J is TRBJ2-4; D perhaps matches TRBD2 (5 bases). Trimming removed 6 bases at V and 6 bases at J, with 15 bases between. The CDR3 covers 13 residues. Germline CDR1 reads DFQATT; CDR2 reads SNEGSKA (reference sequence). CDR3 sequence: CSAPPSGTNIQYF. The CDR3 nucleotides are TGCAGTGCCCCACCCAGCGGAACAAACATTCAGTACTTC.

The rearrangement joins TRBV4-3 to TRBJ2-1; D unclear. The ends were cut back, 4 bases at V and 0 bases at J, with 13 bases in the middle. CDR1 is LGHNA, CDR2 YSLEER, per germline. The CDR3 sequence is 16 residues long. Written as DNA, the CDR3 is TGCGCCAGCAGCCGAAGTCTAGGTAGCTCCTACAATGAGCAGTTCTTC. Translation: CASSRSLGSSYNEQFF.

This clonotype appeared a few times. In DNA, the CDR3 is TGTGCCAGCCACCCCAGGACGACCTCTGGAAACACCATATATTTT. This sequence encodes CASHPRTTSGNTIYF. The chain has TRBV13 and TRBJ1-3; no clear D. Germline V gene lookup returns CDR1 PRHDT and CDR2 FYEKMQ (reference sequence). This CDR3 has 15 residues. Trimming cost V 8 bases and J 0 bases, with 14 bases left between them.

This chain connects TRBV7-2 to TRBJ1-2, with D uncertain. Trimming removed 5 bases at V and 4 bases at J, with 14 bases between. This CDR3 is built from 14 residues. The V gene's germline CDR1 is SGHTA and CDR2 FQGNSA. CDR3 DNA sequence: TGTGCCAGCAGCCCCCGACCGAGTGCCTATGGCTACACCTTC. It translates to CASSPRPSAYGYTF.

The chain employs TRBV20-1 and TRBJ2-5; 9 nucleotides agree with TRBD1. The CDR3 length is 16 residues. The germline CDR1 and CDR2 sequences are DFQATT and SNEGSKA (reference sequence). V lost 2 bases to trimming and J lost 5 bases; unmatched junction nucleotides: 12. CDR3 in DNA: TGCAGTGCTAGACCCCTAGGGACAGGGTTAGGGGAGACCCAGTACTTC. It specifies CSARPLGTGLGETQYF.

The gene calls are TRBV7-9 and TRBJ2-3; no definite D call. V was pared by 4 bases and J by 5 bases, with 7 bases between. This CDR3 region has 12 residues. Germline V gene sequence: CDR1 SEHNR, CDR2 FQNEAQ (reference sequence). This CDR3 is CASSSYEDTQYF. The CDR3 DNA sequence: TGTGCCAGCAGCTCATATGAAGATACGCAGTATTTT.

This clonotype was detected a few times. The V gene is TRBV7-2, the J gene TRBJ2-5; no firm D call. The DNA end is a closer match to TRBJ2-1, so the J assignment may be wrong. The germline V gene encodes CDR1 SGHTA and CDR2 FQGNSA. The CDR3 contains 14 residues. CDR3 residues: CASSFRVGWDEQFF. The CDR3 region has the DNA TGTGCCAGCAGCTTCCGGGTGGGATGGGATGAGCAGTTCTTC.

The rearrangement uses TRBV7-9 and TRBJ2-7; 8 positions agree with TRBD2. This CDR3 has 14 residues. Germline V gives CDR1 SEHNR, CDR2 FQNEAQ (reference sequence). The V gene end was trimmed by 4 bases and the J gene end by 3 bases; junction bases not matched to a gene: 5. The CDR3 nucleotides read TGTGCCAGCAGCTCACTAGCGGACATCTACGAGCAGTACTTC. The encoded protein is CASSSLADIYEQYF.

This chain connects TRBV6-5 to TRBJ2-6, with a weak D call TRBD2 (6 bases). The germline V gene has CDR1 MNHEY and CDR2 SVGAGI. The CDR3 has 16 amino acids. V was trimmed by 4 bases and J by 3 bases, leaving 13 bases between them. This CDR3 reads CASSSLWGDGANVLTF. CDR3 nucleotides: TGTGCCAGCAGTTCCCTCTGGGGGGATGGGGCCAACGTCCTGACTTTC.

CDR3 sequence (DNA): TGCAGTGCTAGACCGGAAGGGCGGGGGGACACCGGGGAGCTGTTTTTT. Translating gives CSARPEGRGDTGELFF. The chain joins TRBV20-1 to TRBJ2-2; 8 bases align to TRBD2. The V segment lost 2 bases and the J segment 3 bases; nucleotides outside the gene matches: 8. CDR3 length: 16 amino acids. Germline CDR1 DFQATT, CDR2 SNEGSKA (reference sequence).

The chain combines TRBV24-1 with TRBJ1-2, with TRBD1 matching 7 bases. Germline trimming cut 2 bases from V and 4 bases from J; bases unmatched to any gene: 3. The CDR3 runs 14 residues. Germline V lookup: CDR1 KGHDR, CDR2 SFDVKD. In nucleotides, the CDR3 is TGTGCCACCAGTGATTCTCGACAGGGCTATGGCTACACCTTC. Amino acids: CATSDSRQGYGYTF.

The V call is TRBV2, the J call TRBJ2-5; D gene ambiguous. The DNA matches TRBJ2-7 better at its end, which makes the J call doubtful. This CDR3 is 14 amino acids long. CDR1 is SNHLY, CDR2 FYNNEI, per germline. The CDR3 nucleotides read TGTGCCAGCAGTGGATTGTTAAGCTCCTACGAGCAGTACTTC. This sequence encodes CASSGLLSSYEQYF.

This rearrangement joins TRBV2 to TRBJ1-1; 11 bases are shared with TRBD1. Per the germline V gene, CDR1 is SNHLY and CDR2 is FYNNEI. CDR3 length: 16 amino acids. V gave up 7 bases and J gave up 5 bases; unmatched junction bases: 12. DNA for the CDR3: TGTGCCAGCAATGGACAGGGGGCGGTTGGAAAAACTGAAGCTTTCTTT. This translates into CASNGQGAVGKTEAFF. The entire variable domain, with the rest obtained from reference TRBV2 and TRBJ1-1, is as follows: EPEVTQTPSHQVTQMGQEVILRCVPISNHLYFYWYRQILGQKVEFLVSFYNNEISEKSEIFDDQFSVERPDGSNFTLKIRSTKLEDSAMYFCASNGQGAVGKTEAFFGQGTRLTVV.

The chain couples TRBV9 to TRBJ2-3, with 13 positions matching TRBD2. This CDR3 has 16 residues. V lost 5 bases, J lost 3 bases, and 6 bases stayed unmatched. Germline V gene lookup returns CDR1 SGDLS and CDR2 YYNGEE. CDR3 coding DNA: TGTGCCAGCAGTGCCACGACTAGCGGGGGGACAGATACGCAGTATTTT. This gives the protein CASSATTSGGTDTQYF. Together with reference TRBV9 and TRBJ2-3, the CDR3 gives the full variable domain: DSGVTQTPKHLITATGQRVTLRCSPRSGDLSVYWYQQSLDQGLQFLIQYYNGEERAKGNILERFSAQQFPDLHSELNLSSLELGDSALYFCASSATTSGGTDTQYFGPGTRLTVL.

V and J are TRBV7-9 and TRBJ2-3; D not certain. The CDR3 runs to 16 residues. Trimming cost V 4 bases and J 0 bases, with 14 bases left between them. Per the germline V gene, CDR1 is SEHNR and CDR2 is FQNEAQ (reference sequence). The CDR3 protein is CASSSPRALSTDTQYF. As DNA, the CDR3 is TGTGCCAGCAGCTCCCCTAGGGCCCTCAGCACAGATACGCAGTATTTT. The full variable domain, rest sourced from reference TRBV7-9 and TRBJ2-3, is DTGVSQNPRHKITKRGQNVTFRCDPISEHNRLYWYRQTLGQGPEFLTYFQNEAQLEKSRLLSDRFSAERPKGSFSTLEIQRTEQGDSAMYLCASSSPRALSTDTQYFGPGTRLTVL.

This sequence joins TRBV12-3 or TRBV12-4 and TRBJ2-1; D gene uncertain. V lost 10 bases and J 8 bases, leaving 15 bases between the germline ends. This CDR3 spans 12 amino acids. CDR3 sequence reads: CANITRRDEQFF. The CDR3 region has the DNA TGTGCCAACATCACCAGACGCGATGAGCAGTTCTTC.